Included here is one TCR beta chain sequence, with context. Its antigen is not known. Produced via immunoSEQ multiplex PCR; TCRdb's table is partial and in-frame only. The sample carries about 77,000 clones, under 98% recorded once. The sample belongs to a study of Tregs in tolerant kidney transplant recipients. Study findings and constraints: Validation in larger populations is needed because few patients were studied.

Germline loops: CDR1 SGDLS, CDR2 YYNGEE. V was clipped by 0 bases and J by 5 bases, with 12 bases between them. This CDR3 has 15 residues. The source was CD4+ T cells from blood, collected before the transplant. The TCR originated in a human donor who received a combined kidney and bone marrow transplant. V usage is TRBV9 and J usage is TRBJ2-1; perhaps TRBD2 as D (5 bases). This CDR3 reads CASSVVGSAHNEQFF. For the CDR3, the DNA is TGTGCCAGCAGCGTAGTTGGTAGCGCGCACAATGAGCAGTTCTTC.